Sequencing of this T cell receptor beta chain was carried out in a study of CD8 T cells in ankylosing spondylitis. V lost 4 bases to trimming and J lost 8 bases; unmatched junction nucleotides: 4. CDR1 is SQVTM, CDR2 ANQGSEA, per germline. The CDR3 is 12 amino acids. Libraries for TCR beta were made by quantitative 5'-RACE with molecular barcodes. Via MiXCR, TCRdb re-called the 5' RACE reads, giving one row per CDR3 protein. The sample lists more than 650,000 distinct CDR3 sequences; about 10% were seen once. This clonotype was observed at least ten times. Its antigen is still unknown. Study results and caveats: Clones tied to disease were said to be significantly enriched in matched ankylosing spondylitis synovial fluid. Earlier authors reported some of these motif variants in reactive arthritis synovial fluid and blood. Disease-linked clones were CD8+ and relatively rare in peripheral blood. It appeared that ankylosing spondylitis blood was characterized by a TCR beta motif of seven or eight highly homologous variants.

The chain joins TRBV29-1 to TRBJ2-1, with TRBD1 identical over 8 bases. Sequences were obtained from blood, either unsorted or a sorted T cell fraction (not recorded which). The clonotype was recovered from a male donor with ankylosing spondylitis. This CDR3 reads CSVAQGAYEQFF. The DNA for the CDR3 is TGCAGCGTTGCCCAGGGGGCTTATGAGCAGTTCTTC.